This T cell receptor (beta chain) was identified in a study of blood T cell repertoires in COVID-19. Turning to the study itself: The United States, Italy and Spain were the sources of the acute and convalescent COVID-19 samples. T cells, B-cell-depleted T cells, or PBMCs supplied cDNA or gDNA.

Germline trimming cut 0 bases from V and 5 bases from J; bases unmatched to any gene: 8. CDR3 length equals 17 residues. Per the germline V gene, CDR1 is WNHNN and CDR2 is SYGVQD (reference sequence). In the original analysis: Amplified reference gene primers provided the basis for estimating nucleated cell counts. The table came from immunoSEQ multiplex PCR; TCRdb's copy has only in-frame clones and leaves some out. V, J and clone size were drawn from that table, and D and trimming were deduced from the DNA. This sample yields roughly 98,000 clones, of which 82% are seen a single time; 9.5% to 13% belongs to the top ten.

Sequencing input: peripheral blood. The chain combines TRBV10-1 with TRBJ2-1, with 9 bases identical to TRBD2. The receptor was isolated from a man in his 70s with active or convalescent COVID-19. The CDR3 DNA sequence: TGCGCCAGCAGTGAGTCGATCAGTCCTAGCGGGGACAATGAGCAGTTCTTC. Translating it yields CASSESISPSGDNEQFF.